This T cell receptor (beta chain) originates from a study of blood T cells in healthy people across ages (dated by TCRdb to the mid-2010s). In the study overall: Template switching captured roughly one uniquely barcoded TCR beta cDNA molecule per two T cells in model experiments. The study measured age-related changes in TCR beta repertoire diversity using deep sequencing normalized with unique cDNA molecular identifiers. The donors were split into four age groups: young (average approximately 16 years), middle-aged (39), aged (over 55) and long-lived (roughly 88). To avoid experimental bias, donors of different ages were randomly spread across the sequencing lanes. Two additional independent replicas of 1 million unique cDNA reads from the same blood draw were analyzed for two donors (one aged 18 to 29 and one aged 80 or older). Paper-wide results and their limitations: The CMV infection status of donors was not known, potentially confounding age-related changes in expanded clonotypes. Total diversity estimates from one million sequenced T cells were considered lower bounds and underestimates. Observed TCR beta diversity correlated strongly with the percentage of naive T cells measured by flow cytometry. As age increased, observed TCR beta diversity per million T cells dropped in a roughly linear way, and a significant reduction was already evident by age 40. Because profiling used bulk unsorted PBMCs, naive and antigen-experienced compartments could not be compared conclusively. Compared with the aged group, the long-lived group had more naive CD4+ T cells, fewer expanded clones and increased TCR diversity, a pattern suggesting age selection.

Library preparation was by 5' RACE. This sample was sequenced with an Illumina HiSeq 2500. The second PCR ran for roughly 7 to 12 cycles and used a J-beta primer mix along with a sample-barcoded 5' primer. A template-switch 5' adaptor carrying 12 random nucleotides introduced a unique molecular identifier onto each TCR beta cDNA molecule. At least 2.5 million CDR3-containing paired-end reads were obtained from each sample. All of the RNA was converted into first-strand cDNA using the Mint cDNA synthesis kit, with a TRBC-specific oligonucleotide serving as the primer. All cDNA was treated with uracil-DNA glycosylase and then went through a first 18-cycle PCR with the universal primers M1SS and BC2_uni_R. The study's processing was this. Normalization of each sample was performed by random selection of 1 million high-quality reads, each carrying a distinct molecular identifier. Instead of being binned into consensus sequences, reads with shared molecular identifiers were discarded. MiTCR, set to a Q25 quality threshold and the strictest error-elimination algorithm, was used for CDR3 identification, clonotype clustering and error correction. A nonparametric unseen species model with Euler transformation was used to estimate lower-bound total TCR beta diversity. TCRdb handled the public reads itself, with Q25 trimming in fastp and clone calling in MiXCR, and kept productive beta chains. Entries that share a CDR3 protein sequence are merged under the most common genes and DNA. TCRdb's processing, not the authors' own work, is the source of the V and J calls. The sample table holds 630,000 or so distinct CDR3 sequences, of which approximately 30% were seen once. Less than 20% of the sample belongs to the ten largest clones.

Compared with germline, V lacks 1 base and J lacks 6 bases; bases without a gene match: 3. Sequences LNHDA (CDR1) and SQIVND (CDR2) are obtained from the germline V gene (reference sequence). The CDR3 covers 15 residues, taking in both the cysteine and the phenylalanine. This entry keeps only the CDR3 DNA: 45 bases, framed from base 1. This clonotype appeared many times. Its antigen is unknown. The sample holds no much larger clone one base away, and base qualities are not on file. The 39 donors, aged about 6 to 100 years, were systemically healthy Caucasian individuals from Russia. Each donor gave 8 to 10 milliliters of peripheral blood, drawn into EDTA-treated Vacutainer tubes. Ficoll-Paque density-gradient centrifugation was used to isolate PBMCs, with at least 6.5 million per sample. Trizol reagent was used to extract total RNA from the PBMCs, yielding at least 6 micrograms per sample. For every donor, flow cytometry on a PBMC aliquot measured the percentage of naive CD45RAhigh/CD27high T cells.

The source material was blood. This TCR derives from an elderly woman in good health. The chain employs TRBV19 and TRBJ2-1; 10 bases in between match TRBD2. The nucleotide sequence reads TGTGCCAGTAGTATAGGCGCTAGCGGGGGCAATGAGCAGTTCTTC. Translated, this is CASSIGASGGNEQFF.